The clone carrying this T cell receptor beta chain was picked up a small number of times. The primer mix had 60 Vbeta and 13 Jbeta primers. Clones were read by immunoSEQ multiplex PCR, and TCRdb kept only the in-frame ones, dropping some. The table has roughly 140,000 clones, around 79% seen once. This record comes from a study of cytomegalovirus exposure and HLA in healthy donors. Trimming cost V 3 bases and J 4 bases; bases outside gene matches: 1. Germline V gene lookup returns CDR1 SGHRS and CDR2 YFSETQ. The CDR3 runs 13 residues. The source is a male donor in good health and CMV-seronegative. Sequenced: PBMCs. The chain has TRBV5-1 and TRBJ1-2, with TRBD1 identical over 9 bases. CDR3 DNA sequence: TGCGCCAGCAGCTCGGACAGGGGCTATGGCTACACCTTC. It is translated as CASSSDRGYGYTF.